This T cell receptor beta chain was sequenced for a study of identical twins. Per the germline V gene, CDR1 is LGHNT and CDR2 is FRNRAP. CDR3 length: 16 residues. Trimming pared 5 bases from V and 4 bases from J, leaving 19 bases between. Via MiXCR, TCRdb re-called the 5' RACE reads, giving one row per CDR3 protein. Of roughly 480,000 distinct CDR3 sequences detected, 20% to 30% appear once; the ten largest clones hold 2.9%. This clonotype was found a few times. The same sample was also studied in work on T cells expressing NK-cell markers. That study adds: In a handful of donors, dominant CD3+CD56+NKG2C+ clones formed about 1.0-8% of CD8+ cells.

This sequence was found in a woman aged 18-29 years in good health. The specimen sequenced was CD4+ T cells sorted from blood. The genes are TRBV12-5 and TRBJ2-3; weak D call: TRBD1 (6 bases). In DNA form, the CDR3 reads TGTGCTAGTGGTCCCCCCAATTACGGGACACCAGATACGCAGTATTTT. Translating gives CASGPPNYGTPDTQYF.